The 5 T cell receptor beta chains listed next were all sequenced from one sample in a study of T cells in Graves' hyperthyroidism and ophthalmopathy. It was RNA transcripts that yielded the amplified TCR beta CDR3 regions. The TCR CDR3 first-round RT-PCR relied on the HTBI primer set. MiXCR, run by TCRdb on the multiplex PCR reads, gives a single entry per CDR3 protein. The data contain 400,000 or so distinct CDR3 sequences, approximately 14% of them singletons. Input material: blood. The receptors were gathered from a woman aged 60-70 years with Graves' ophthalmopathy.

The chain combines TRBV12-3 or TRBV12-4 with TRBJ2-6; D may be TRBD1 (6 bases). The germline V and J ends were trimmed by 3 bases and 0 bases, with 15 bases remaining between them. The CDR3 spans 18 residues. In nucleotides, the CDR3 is TGTGCCAGCAGTTTCGGTCAGGGGAAGGCCTCTGGGGCCAACGTCCTGACTTTC. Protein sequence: CASSFGQGKASGANVLTF.

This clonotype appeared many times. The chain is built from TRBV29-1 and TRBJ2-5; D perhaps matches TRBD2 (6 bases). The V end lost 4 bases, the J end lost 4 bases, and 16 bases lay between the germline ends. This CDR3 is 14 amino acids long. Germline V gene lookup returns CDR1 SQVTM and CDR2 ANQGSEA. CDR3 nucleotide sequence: TGCAGCGTTGTGGAGGGAGGAGGCGGAGAGACCCAGTACTTC. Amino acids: CSVVEGGGGETQYF.

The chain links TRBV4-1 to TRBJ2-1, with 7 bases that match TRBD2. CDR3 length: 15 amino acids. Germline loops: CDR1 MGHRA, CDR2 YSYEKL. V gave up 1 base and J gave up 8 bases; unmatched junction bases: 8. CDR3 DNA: TGCGCCAGCAGCCAAGGGACTAGGACCGGGGATGAGCAGTTCTTC. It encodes CASSQGTRTGDEQFF.

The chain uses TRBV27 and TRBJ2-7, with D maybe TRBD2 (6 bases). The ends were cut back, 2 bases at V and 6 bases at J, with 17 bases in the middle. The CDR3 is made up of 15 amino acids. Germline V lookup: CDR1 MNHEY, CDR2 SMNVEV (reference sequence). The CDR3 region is CASSLQGITGAEQYF. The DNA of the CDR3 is TGTGCCAGCAGTTTACAGGGAATCACGGGAGCCGAGCAGTACTTC.

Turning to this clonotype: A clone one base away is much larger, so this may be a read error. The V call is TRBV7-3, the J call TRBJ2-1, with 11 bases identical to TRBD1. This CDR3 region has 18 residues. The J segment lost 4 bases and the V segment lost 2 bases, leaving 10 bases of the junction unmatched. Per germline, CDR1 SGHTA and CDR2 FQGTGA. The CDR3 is CASSLGSWTGGSYNEQFF. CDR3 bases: TGTGCCAGCAGCTTAGGGTCTTGGACAGGGGGCTCGTACAATGAGCAGTTCTTC.